The 28 T cell receptor beta chains presented below share a single source sample, sequenced in a study of blood T cell repertoires in COVID-19. Sequencing used immunoSEQ multiplex PCR; TCRdb keeps in-frame clones, though not all of them. Among about 370,000 clones listed, roughly nine tenths were seen once. The sequenced sample consisted of PBMCs or T cells enriched from blood (not recorded which). The receptors shown here come from a man aged 18 to 29 who had recovered from COVID-19.

The sample holds a few counts of this clone. The chain is built from TRBV20-1 and TRBJ2-7, with D hard to call. Trimming left V 4 bases short and J 2 bases short, with 15 bases between. This CDR3 contains 14 residues. Germline V gene data show CDR1 as DFQATT and CDR2 as SNEGSKA (reference sequence). The CDR3: CSAIDSRRTYEQYF. The CDR3 DNA is TGCAGTGCTATTGATTCGCGGCGAACCTACGAGCAGTACTTC.

This rearrangement joins TRBV9 to TRBJ2-1, with 10 bases lining up with TRBD2. J gave up 14 bases and V 4 bases, and 15 bases lay outside the gene matches. This CDR3 region has 15 residues. Per germline, CDR1 SGDLS and CDR2 YYNGEE. In DNA, the CDR3 is TGTGCCAGCAGCCCCGGGGAGCGGGAGGGGAGTAGTGAGTTCTTC. Its translation: CASSPGEREGSSEFF.

The chain carries TRBV28 and TRBJ2-7; D gene uncertain. From germline, CDR1 is MDHEN and CDR2 SYDVKM. The CDR3 has 12 amino acids. The germline V and J ends were trimmed by 6 bases and 0 bases, with 6 bases remaining between them. CDR3: CASRSTSYEQYF. In DNA, the CDR3 is TGTGCCAGCAGGTCTACCTCCTACGAGCAGTACTTC. Filled out from reference TRBV28 and TRBJ2-7, the complete variable domain reads DVKVTQSSRYLVKRTGEKVFLECVQDMDHENMFWYRQDPGLGLRLIYFSYDVKMKEKGDIPEGYSVSREKKERFSLILESASTNQTSMYLCASRSTSYEQYFGPGTRLTVT.

This chain links TRBV27 with TRBJ1-2, with 9 bases fitting TRBD1. Germline V lookup: CDR1 MNHEY, CDR2 SMNVEV (reference sequence). This CDR3 is 14 amino acids long. After removal of 3 bases from V and 10 bases from J, the junction contained 9 bases not matched to a gene. The CDR3 bases are TGTGCCAGCAGTTTCACCGGGACAGGGAATCTCTACACCTTC. Encoded protein: CASSFTGTGNLYTF.

The V gene is TRBV7-2, the J gene TRBJ1-2; D perhaps matches TRBD1 (6 bases). The CDR3 covers 14 residues. V dropped 2 bases and J dropped 3 bases, with 10 bases sitting between them. Germline V gene data show CDR1 as SGHTA and CDR2 as FQGNSA. This chain's CDR3 is CASSLSPGDYGYTF. DNA for the CDR3: TGTGCCAGCAGCTTAAGTCCAGGGGACTATGGCTACACCTTC.

This clone appeared once. This chain connects TRBV9 to TRBJ2-5, with a possible D match to TRBD2 (6 bases). There are 13 residues in the CDR3. Germline V lookup: CDR1 SGDLS, CDR2 YYNGEE. Trimming removed 4 bases at V and 7 bases at J, with 14 bases between. Here the CDR3 reads CASSPSLGGTQYF. CDR3 bases: TGTGCCAGCAGCCCTAGCCTGGGAGGGACCCAGTACTTC.

In this sample, this clone turned up once. This rearrangement joins TRBV28 to TRBJ1-2; D gene uncertain. Germline values: CDR1 MDHEN, CDR2 SYDVKM. The CDR3 length is 13 residues. With 3 bases removed from V and 5 bases from J, the gap between germline ends came to 10 bases. The CDR3 region has the DNA TGTGCCAGCAGTTTGAGGGAAGGTTATGGCTACACCTTC. Amino acids: CASSLREGYGYTF.

The chain recombines TRBV7-9 with TRBJ2-1; the match to TRBD2 covers 10 bases. The CDR3 has 15 residues. The germline gives CDR1 SEHNR, CDR2 FQNEAQ (reference sequence). V trimming: 1 base; J trimming: 4 bases; junction bases outside the gene matches: 1. The CDR3 here is CASSLDSGGYNEQFF. DNA of the CDR3: TGTGCCAGCAGCTTAGATAGCGGGGGGTACAATGAGCAGTTCTTC.

The CDR3 reads CASSQLTSTDTQYF. In nucleotides, the CDR3 is TGCGCCAGCAGCCAACTGACAAGCACAGATACGCAGTATTTT. The gene calls are TRBV4-1 and TRBJ2-3; D ambiguous. Germline V gives CDR1 MGHRA, CDR2 YSYEKL. There are 14 residues in the CDR3. The ends were cut back, 2 bases at V and 0 bases at J, with 6 bases in the middle.

The genes are TRBV19 and TRBJ1-5, with D perhaps matching TRBD1 (5 bases). CDR3 length: 15 amino acids. Germline CDR1 reads LNHDA; CDR2 reads SQIVND (reference sequence). Trimming took 4 bases from V and 5 from J, leaving 15 bases between them. For the CDR3, the DNA is TGTGCCAGTAGTAACCAGGGTAACCTTCATCAGCCCCAGCATTTT. Translation gives CASSNQGNLHQPQHF.

This chain uses TRBV14 with TRBJ2-7, with D maybe TRBD2 (6 bases). Trimming took 1 base from V and 0 from J, leaving 10 bases between them. The CDR3 runs 15 residues. The germline V gene has CDR1 SGHDN and CDR2 FVKESK. The CDR3 DNA follows: TGTGCCAGCAGCCAAGGACTAGGCTACTCCTACGAGCAGTACTTC. Its translation is CASSQGLGYSYEQYF.

J is TRBJ1-1 and V is TRBV7-6; D is ambiguous. There are 14 residues in the CDR3. Trimming shortened V by 3 bases and J by 4 bases, and 12 bases separated the two germline ends. CDR1 and CDR2 (germline): SGHVS, FNYEAQ. CDR3 bases: TGTGCCAGCAGCTTGGGTGCGGGTTCCACTGAAGCTTTCTTT. Residues: CASSLGAGSTEAFF.

This clone appeared once. The chain recombines TRBV28 with TRBJ1-6, with D tentatively TRBD1 (5 bases). The CDR3 length is 13 residues. Germline lookup yields CDR1 MDHEN and CDR2 SYDVKM. V lost 6 bases and J 6 bases, leaving 9 bases between the germline ends. This chain's CDR3 is CASRSGGNSPLHF. CDR3 coding DNA: TGTGCCAGCAGATCCGGGGGTAATTCACCCCTCCACTTT.

J is TRBJ2-2 and V is TRBV2, with 11 bases aligning to TRBD2. V was pared by 7 bases and J by 5 bases, with 9 bases of the junction left unmatched. Germline CDR1 SNHLY, CDR2 FYNNEI. This CDR3 contains 16 residues. DNA of the CDR3: TGTGCCAGCACCATGCTAGCGGGAGGATTGACCGGGGAGCTGTTTTTT. It codes for CASTMLAGGLTGELFF.

The chain's CDR3 is CASSQDPGRQETQYF. CDR3 DNA: TGTGCCAGCAGCCAAGATCCCGGGAGACAAGAGACCCAGTACTTC. The chain joins TRBV4-2 to TRBJ2-5; D might be TRBD2 (6 bases). The V and J ends lost 0 bases and 2 bases respectively, with 10 bases between them. CDR3 length: 15 amino acids. Germline V gene sequence: CDR1 LGHNA, CDR2 YNFKEQ.

This sequence joins TRBV7-2 and TRBJ1-2; 7 bases are shared with TRBD1. The CDR3 has 14 residues. The trim removed 3 bases at V and 8 bases at J, leaving 9 bases unmatched. Germline V gives CDR1 SGHTA, CDR2 FQGNSA. This CDR3 is CASSFQLRGSGYTF. CDR3 DNA sequence: TGTGCCAGCAGCTTCCAACTCAGGGGGTCAGGCTACACCTTC.

The chain has TRBV27 and TRBJ1-2, with D possibly TRBD1 on 5 matching bases. This CDR3 contains 14 residues. Germline-derived CDR1 and CDR2 are MNHEY and SMNVEV (reference sequence). V shed 0 bases and J shed 5 bases, with 10 bases lying between them. The chain's CDR3 is CASSLSGGGYGYTF. The DNA of the CDR3 is TGTGCCAGCAGTTTATCGGGGGGAGGGTATGGCTACACCTTC.

The chain carries TRBV6-5 and TRBJ1-3; TRBD1 matches at 8 bases. From germline, CDR1 is MNHEY and CDR2 SVGAGI. The CDR3 runs 15 residues. V was pared by 4 bases and J by 3 bases, with 5 bases of the junction left unmatched. The CDR3 spells CASSSGGAYGNTIYF. The CDR3 DNA reads as TGTGCCAGCAGTTCAGGGGGCGCATATGGAAACACCATATATTTT.

The chain links TRBV28 to TRBJ2-7; 9 nucleotides match TRBD2. The CDR3 loop spans 14 amino acids. From germline, CDR1 is MDHEN and CDR2 SYDVKM. V shed 5 bases and J 7 bases; nucleotides not matched to a gene: 9. The CDR3 reads CASSNSGGLREQYF. The CDR3 DNA follows: TGTGCCAGCAGTAATAGCGGGGGCCTACGGGAGCAGTACTTC.

The genes are TRBV15 and TRBJ2-4; D uncertain. This CDR3 contains 14 residues. Deletions cut 4 bases from V and 0 bases from J, with 7 bases between. Per germline, CDR1 LNHNV and CDR2 YYDKDF (reference sequence). CDR3 nucleotide sequence: TGTGCCACCAGCAACAGCAAAGCCAAAAACATTCAGTACTTC. It translates to CATSNSKAKNIQYF.

V is TRBV6-2 or TRBV6-3 and J is TRBJ2-7; TRBD1 is a possible D gene (5 bases). Germline-derived CDR1 and CDR2 are MNHEY and SVGEGT. The CDR3 covers 13 residues. V was cut by 2 bases and J by 3 bases, with 8 bases left in between. For the CDR3, the DNA is TGTGCCAGCAGTTACGACAGATTCTACGAGCAGTACTTC. Translated: CASSYDRFYEQYF.

This chain uses TRBV28 with TRBJ1-5, with D perhaps TRBD1 (5 bases). The CDR3 is 16 residues long. Germline CDR1 reads MDHEN; CDR2 reads SYDVKM. Trimming removed 4 bases at V and 3 bases at J, with 16 bases between. The CDR3 here is CASSSSGNYPNQPQHF. CDR3 coding DNA: TGTGCCAGCAGTTCTTCAGGGAATTATCCCAATCAGCCCCAGCATTTT. Full variable domain (remainder filled in from reference TRBV28 and TRBJ1-5): DVKVTQSSRYLVKRTGEKVFLECVQDMDHENMFWYRQDPGLGLRLIYFSYDVKMKEKGDIPEGYSVSREKKERFSLILESASTNQTSMYLCASSSSGNYPNQPQHFGDGTRLSIL.

This clone is a singleton in its sample. The chain employs TRBV28 and TRBJ2-7, with TRBD2 identical over 10 bases. Germline CDR1 reads MDHEN; CDR2 reads SYDVKM. The CDR3 is made up of 19 amino acids. V shed 5 bases and J 2 bases; nucleotides not matched to a gene: 18. The CDR3 here is CASSGNWLSSGRRAYEQYF. The DNA of the CDR3 is TGTGCCAGCAGTGGAAATTGGCTATCTAGCGGGAGAAGGGCCTACGAGCAGTACTTC.

This clone occurred once. The chain employs TRBV28 and TRBJ2-7, with TRBD2 matching 10 bases. Germline V gene data show CDR1 as MDHEN and CDR2 as SYDVKM. This CDR3 is 14 amino acids long. V trimming: 6 bases; J trimming: 2 bases; junction bases outside the gene matches: 4. The DNA of the CDR3 is TGTGCCAGCAGGAGCGGGAGGGAAGCCTACGAGCAGTACTTC. The encoded protein is CASRSGREAYEQYF.

The chain couples TRBV27 to TRBJ2-2, with 10 positions matching TRBD1. In germline, CDR1 is MNHEY, CDR2 SMNVEV (reference sequence). With 6 bases clipped from V and 5 bases from J, the junction kept 6 bases outside the gene matches. The CDR3 loop spans 15 amino acids. The CDR3 coding sequence is TGTGCCAGCAGAACCGGACAGGGGGTGACCGGGGAGCTGTTTTTT. It translates to CASRTGQGVTGELFF.

V gene TRBV12-3 or TRBV12-4 combines with J gene TRBJ2-1; a possible D gene is TRBD1 (6 bases). The CDR3 has 13 residues. Trimming pared 2 bases from V and 6 bases from J, leaving 8 bases between. In nucleotides, the CDR3 is TGTGCCAGCAGTTTAAAGGGGGTCAATGAGCAGTTCTTC. Its protein is CASSLKGVNEQFF.

CDR3 in amino acids: CASSRTSGGFYEQYF. The CDR3 region has the DNA TGTGCCAGCAGCCGTACTAGCGGGGGCTTCTACGAGCAGTACTTC. V usage is TRBV7-2 and J usage is TRBJ2-7; 11 bases line up with TRBD2. In germline, CDR1 is SGHTA, CDR2 FQGNSA. The CDR3 runs 15 residues. The V gene end was trimmed by 5 bases and the J gene end by 3 bases; junction bases not matched to a gene: 6.

This clone was counted between two and nine times. The chain combines TRBV27 with TRBJ2-7; D unclear. The V gene's germline CDR1 is MNHEY and CDR2 SMNVEV (reference sequence). This CDR3 is 10 amino acids long. Trimming shortened V by 9 bases and J by 6 bases, and 9 bases separated the two germline ends. CDR3 sequence: CASQAREQYF. DNA for the CDR3: TGTGCCAGTCAGGCCCGCGAGCAGTACTTC.